This T cell receptor (beta chain) was captured in a study of blood T cell repertoires in COVID-19. Study details: Sample material is recorded as cDNA or gDNA derived from T cells, B-cell-depleted T cells, or PBMCs.

Using immunoSEQ multiplex PCR, the repertoire was profiled, and TCRdb retains in-frame clones only, with some absent. The table has about 140,000 clones, around 87% seen once; the top ten hold 11%. This TCR came from a man in his 60s who had recovered from COVID-19. The sample consisted of PBMCs or T cells enriched from blood (not recorded which).

CDR3 nucleotides: TGTGCCAGCAGGCAGGGACAGGGGTTTGCTTTCTTT. Amino acids: CASRQGQGFAFF. The chain links TRBV28 to TRBJ1-1, with 10 nucleotides matching TRBD1. Germline lookup yields CDR1 MDHEN and CDR2 SYDVKM. The CDR3 loop spans 12 amino acids. V was clipped by 6 bases and J by 11 bases; unmatched bases: 6.